These 13 T cell receptor beta chains came from one sample sequenced in a study of T cells in Graves' hyperthyroidism and ophthalmopathy. The investigators amplified TCR beta CDR3 regions from RNA transcripts. The HTBI primer set was used in a first-round RT-PCR of the TCR CDR3. TCRdb redid the calling of the multiplex PCR reads with MiXCR, one entry per CDR3 protein. The sample carries about 590,000 distinct CDR3 sequences, approximately 14% recorded once. The material sequenced was blood. Source of these receptors: a woman under 40 with Graves' hyperthyroidism.

The chain links TRBV7-9 to TRBJ2-4; 8 bases match TRBD2. Trimming removed 1 base from V and 0 bases from J; junction bases left unmatched: 5. The CDR3 is 17 amino acids. Germline CDR1 and CDR2: SEHNR and FQNEAQ (reference sequence). The CDR3 reads CASSLEFGGVAKNIQYF. The DNA of the CDR3 is TGTGCCAGCAGCTTAGAGTTCGGGGGGGTAGCCAAAAACATTCAGTACTTC.

This clonotype has just a few counts. The chain combines TRBV4-1 with TRBJ2-7; 13 nucleotides match TRBD2. The V segment lost 4 bases and the J segment 6 bases; nucleotides outside the gene matches: 6. The CDR3 is 15 amino acids. Per the germline V gene, CDR1 is MGHRA and CDR2 is YSYEKL. In nucleotides, the CDR3 is TGCGCCAGCAGCCGTGGACTAGCGGGAGCAATCGAGCAGTACTTC. It translates to CASSRGLAGAIEQYF.

The chain couples TRBV11-2 to TRBJ2-7; 8 nucleotides line up with TRBD1. Germline V lookup: CDR1 SGHAT, CDR2 FQNNGV. The V segment lost 2 bases and the J segment 5 bases; nucleotides outside the gene matches: 8. The CDR3 covers 15 residues. This CDR3 is CASSLIYSTGDEQYF. In DNA, the CDR3 is TGTGCCAGCAGCTTAATCTATTCGACAGGGGACGAGCAGTACTTC.

The table lists this clonotype with many counts. V usage is TRBV2 and J usage is TRBJ2-7; tentatively, D is TRBD2 (5 bases). Germline V CDR1 and CDR2: SNHLY, FYNNEI. Trimming took off 7 bases at V and 3 bases at J, with 10 bases between the two ends. This CDR3 is 12 amino acids long. The CDR3 coding sequence is TGTGCCAGCATCGGGGTTATCTACGAGCAGTACTTC. Its protein product is CASIGVIYEQYF.

This clonotype was observed a few times. This sequence joins TRBV27 and TRBJ2-3, with D hard to call. The V end lost 6 bases, the J end lost 3 bases, and 13 bases lay between the germline ends. CDR3 length: 14 amino acids. Germline CDR1 MNHEY, CDR2 SMNVEV (reference sequence). The CDR3: CASRKAYSTDTQYF. CDR3 bases: TGTGCCAGCAGGAAGGCTTATAGTACAGATACGCAGTATTTT.

The chain combines TRBV27 with TRBJ2-7, with 10 bases matching TRBD2. The CDR3 consists of 14 residues. Trimming took 7 bases from V and 4 from J; bases not matched to a gene: 7. Germline V gives CDR1 MNHEY, CDR2 SMNVEV (reference sequence). The CDR3, as DNA: TGTGCCAGCACGGCTAGCGGGAGTTTTTACGAGCAGTACTTC. This translates into CASTASGSFYEQYF.

This clonotype was counted at least ten times. J is TRBJ2-7 and V is TRBV6-1; D uncertain. The CDR3 extends over 16 amino acids. V was pared by 7 bases and J by 4 bases, with 23 bases between. Germline V gene lookup returns CDR1 MNHNS and CDR2 SASEGT. The CDR3 sequence: CASIEPGRWWGYEQYF. The CDR3 DNA reads as TGTGCCAGCATCGAACCGGGTCGGTGGTGGGGATACGAGCAGTACTTC.

This clonotype was seen at least ten times. This chain links TRBV5-1 with TRBJ2-1, with 8 bases aligning to TRBD2. The CDR3 extends over 16 amino acids. The germline gives CDR1 SGHRS, CDR2 YFSETQ. J was trimmed by 6 bases and V by 0 bases; bases with no gene match: 8. CDR3 DNA: TGCGCCAGCAGCTTGGGCACTCAAGCGGGGGTCAATGAGCAGTTCTTC. Translating it yields CASSLGTQAGVNEQFF.

This clonotype has a handful of counts. The genes are TRBV9 and TRBJ2-3, with a weak D call TRBD2 (6 bases). The CDR3 extends over 18 amino acids. Germline-derived CDR1 and CDR2 are SGDLS and YYNGEE. V was trimmed by 3 bases and J by 5 bases, leaving 25 bases between them. DNA for the CDR3: TGTGCCAGCAGCGAGCGTAGGCCCGTGGCGGGACGGGTAGATACGCAGTATTTT. Its protein product is CASSERRPVAGRVDTQYF.

The chain couples TRBV18 to TRBJ1-6; 10 bases line up with TRBD1. CDR1 and CDR2 from the germline V gene are KGHSH and LQKENI. This CDR3 has 15 amino acids. J gave up 7 bases and V 3 bases, and 3 bases lay outside the gene matches. CDR3 in amino acids: CASSPGQGHNSPLHF. CDR3 bases: TGTGCCAGCTCACCGGGACAGGGGCACAATTCACCCCTCCACTTT.

Concerning this clonotype: A much larger clone sits a single nucleotide away, making a read error possible. V and J are TRBV29-1 and TRBJ1-1, with a tentative D call TRBD1 (6 bases). There are 13 residues in the CDR3. Germline assignment: CDR1 SQVTM and CDR2 ANQGSEA. The CDR3 reads CGVANRAGTEAFF. The DNA for the CDR3 is TGCGGCGTAGCAAACAGGGCTGGAACTGAAGCTTTCTTT.

Ten or more counts support this clonotype. The chain is built from TRBV5-1 and TRBJ2-7; 7 bases map to TRBD1. V gave up 4 bases and J gave up 3 bases; unmatched junction bases: 7. The CDR3 spans 14 residues. CDR1 and CDR2 from the germline V gene are SGHRS and YFSETQ. CDR3: CASSKSWDSYEQYF. CDR3 nucleotides: TGCGCCAGCAGCAAGTCTTGGGACAGCTACGAGCAGTACTTC.

This clonotype was observed at least ten times. The gene calls are TRBV27 and TRBJ1-4; weak D call: TRBD1 (5 bases). Germline CDR1 reads MNHEY; CDR2 reads SMNVEV (reference sequence). V was clipped by 3 bases and J by 11 bases, with 16 bases between them. There are 14 residues in the CDR3. CDR3 sequence (DNA): TGTGCCAGCAGTTTTAGGGACCGGGGCTGGAAACTGTTTTTT. The encoded protein is CASSFRDRGWKLFF.